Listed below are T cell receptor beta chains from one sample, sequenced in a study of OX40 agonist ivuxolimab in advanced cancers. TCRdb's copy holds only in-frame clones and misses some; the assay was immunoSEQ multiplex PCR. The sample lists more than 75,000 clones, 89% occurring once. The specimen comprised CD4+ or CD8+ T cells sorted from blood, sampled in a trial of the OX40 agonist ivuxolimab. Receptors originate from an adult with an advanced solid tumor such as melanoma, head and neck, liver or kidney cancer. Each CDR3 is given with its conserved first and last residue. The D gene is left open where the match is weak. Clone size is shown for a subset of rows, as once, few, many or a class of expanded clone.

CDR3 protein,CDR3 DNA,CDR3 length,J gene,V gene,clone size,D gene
CASSSSGTGGNQPQHF,TGTGCCAGCAGCTCGAGTGGGACAGGAGGGAATCAGCCCCAGCATTTT,16,TRBJ1-5,TRBV7-2,-,TRBD1
CASSERTSGTDTQYF,TGCGCCAGCAGTGAAAGAACTAGCGGCACAGATACGCAGTATTTT,15,TRBJ2-3,TRBV10-1,once,TRBD2
CASRPLGSYNEQFF,TGTGCCAGCAGGCCGTTAGGCTCCTACAATGAGCAGTTCTTC,14,TRBJ2-1,TRBV25-1,-,-
CASSDQVFSYEQYF,TGTGCCAGCAGCGATCAAGTATTCTCCTACGAGCAGTACTTC,14,TRBJ2-7,TRBV6-1,-,-
CAWARGAGYTF,TGTGCCTGGGCTCGGGGTGCAGGCTACACCTTC,11,TRBJ1-2,TRBV30,few,-
CASRSLTGAEQFF,TGTGCCAGTAGATCCCTAACAGGGGCTGAGCAGTTCTTC,13,TRBJ2-1,TRBV19,-,TRBD1
CACNRGGTEAFF,TGTGCCTGCAACCGGGGGGGCACTGAAGCTTTCTTT,12,TRBJ1-1,TRBV30,-,-
CASSPQGNYEQYF,TGCGCCAGCAGTCCCCAGGGGAATTACGAGCAGTACTTC,13,TRBJ2-7,TRBV10-1,-,-
CASSLAQGGAYEQYF,TGCGCCAGCAGCTTGGCCCAGGGAGGAGCCTACGAGCAGTACTTC,15,TRBJ2-7,TRBV5-1,few,-
CASSIGGNTEAFF,TGTGCCAGTAGTATAGGGGGCAACACTGAAGCTTTCTTT,13,TRBJ1-1,TRBV19,-,-
CASSLGSYNSPLHF,TGCGCCAGCAGCTTGGGCTCCTATAATTCACCCCTCCACTTT,14,TRBJ1-6,TRBV5-1,-,-
CASSLNEEAFF,TGTGCCAGCAGCTTGAATGAGGAAGCTTTCTTT,11,TRBJ1-1,TRBV5-6,few,-
CASSPQGVFYGYTF,TGTGCCAGCAGCCCCCAGGGAGTCTTCTATGGCTACACCTTC,14,TRBJ1-2,TRBV11-2,-,-
CASSPPIRTEAFF,TGTGCCAGCTCACCACCGATTCGCACCGAAGCTTTCTTT,13,TRBJ1-1,TRBV18,-,-
CASSLADLDPYNEQFF,TGTGCCAGCAGCTTGGCCGACTTGGACCCGTACAATGAGCAGTTCTTC,16,TRBJ2-1,TRBV5-5,-,-
CASRRGGPRVEKLFF,TGTGCCAGCAGAAGAGGGGGCCCAAGGGTTGAAAAACTGTTTTTT,15,TRBJ1-4,TRBV5-6,-,TRBD1
CAWREGSGYRYGYTF,TGTGCCTGGAGGGAAGGGTCAGGGTACAGGTATGGCTACACCTTC,15,TRBJ1-2,TRBV30,-,-
CASSEVAVFHNEQFF,TGTGCCAGCAGTGAAGTAGCCGTCTTCCACAATGAGCAGTTCTTC,15,TRBJ2-1,TRBV6-1,-,-
CASSYQTHYEQYF,TGTGCCAGCAGTTACCAGACACACTACGAGCAGTACTTC,13,TRBJ2-7,TRBV6-5,-,-
CASSAVGLAGSYNEQFF,TGTGCCAGCAGCGCTGTGGGACTAGCGGGTTCCTACAATGAGCAGTTCTTC,17,TRBJ2-1,TRBV2,-,TRBD2
CASSDRGGDTQYF,TGTGCCAGCAGTGACAGGGGCGGAGATACGCAGTATTTT,13,TRBJ2-3,TRBV27,-,TRBD1
CASGNAGGIDQPQHF,TGTGCCAGCGGGAACGCAGGGGGCATCGATCAGCCCCAGCATTTT,15,TRBJ1-5,TRBV28,-,TRBD1
CAGSFPGTGLYEQYF,TGTGCCGGCAGCTTCCCCGGGACAGGATTATACGAGCAGTACTTC,15,TRBJ2-7,TRBV7-2,-,TRBD1
CASTPVYGYYGYTF,TGTGCCAGCACCCCGGTATACGGGTACTATGGCTACACCTTC,14,TRBJ1-2,TRBV6-1,-,-
CASSRLGLAGEQFF,TGTGCCAGCTCACGACTGGGACTAGCCGGTGAGCAGTTCTTC,14,TRBJ2-1,TRBV18,-,TRBD2
CAMGTGGTGELFF,TGTGCCATGGGGACAGGGGGCACCGGGGAGCTGTTTTTT,13,TRBJ2-2,TRBV10-3,-,TRBD1